The 23 T cell receptor beta chains reported below all come from one sample, sequenced in a study of blood T cells in healthy people across ages. Next came a second PCR, run for about 7 to 12 cycles, which used a sample-barcoded 5' primer along with a J-beta primer mix. MiXCR, applied by TCRdb to the 5' RACE reads, yields one record per CDR3 protein. In the table there are hundreds of thousands of distinct CDR3 sequences, roughly 30% of which are singletons. Sequencing used blood. The receptors derive from a woman of 80 years or more in good health.

Points on this clonotype: A much larger clonotype is one base distant, so this may be a read error. The gene calls are TRBV7-9 and TRBJ2-1; TRBD2 aligns across 8 bases. The better agreement between TRBJ2-7 and the DNA end casts doubt on the J call. The CDR3 is 17 amino acids. Germline V gene data show CDR1 as SEHNR and CDR2 as FQNEAQ (reference sequence). The CDR3 nucleotides are TGTGCCAGCAGCTTAAGGATGATGAGCGGGGGCCACAATGAGCAGTACTTC. Amino acid sequence: CASSLRMMSGGHNEQYF.

Note on this clonotype: A much larger clone lies one base from this, so it may be a read error. The gene calls are TRBV12-3 or TRBV12-4 and TRBJ2-5, with 8 bases aligning to TRBD2. There are 16 residues in the CDR3. Germline trimming cut 5 bases from V and 11 bases from J; bases unmatched to any gene: 19. CDR3 sequence (DNA): TGTGCCAGCAGTCTTTTCTCCGGGACTAGAAAGAATGAGCAGTACTTC. Residues: CASSLFSGTRKNEQYF.

This clonotype was found many times. J is TRBJ2-1 and V is TRBV24-1; D ambiguous. Trimming removed 4 bases at V and 3 bases at J, with 15 bases between. The CDR3 is 16 amino acids. The V gene's germline CDR1 is KGHDR and CDR2 SFDVKD. The CDR3 region has the DNA TGTGCCACCAGTGACATGAAGGATAAAAACTACAATGAGCAGTTCTTC. Residues: CATSDMKDKNYNEQFF.

This clonotype was seen just once. The V gene is TRBV5-1, the J gene TRBJ2-3; tentative D call: TRBD1 (5 bases). Germline CDR1 and CDR2: SGHRS and YFSETQ. V was clipped by 0 bases and J by 2 bases, with 10 bases between them. The CDR3 sequence is 15 residues long. The CDR3 loop is CASSLVGVNTDTQYF. Written as DNA, the CDR3 is TGCGCCAGCAGCTTGGTAGGGGTCAACACAGATACGCAGTATTTT.

This clonotype has a handful of counts. The V gene is TRBV20-1, the J gene TRBJ1-6; 8 bases match TRBD1. The germline V gene has CDR1 DFQATT and CDR2 SNEGSKA (reference sequence). The CDR3 spans 15 residues. The V gene end was trimmed by 0 bases and the J gene end by 8 bases; junction bases not matched to a gene: 6. CDR3 loop: CSARDLGQGYSPLHF. CDR3 in DNA: TGCAGTGCTAGAGATCTCGGACAGGGTTATTCACCCCTCCACTTT.

CDR3: CASSLAAGPPLHF. CDR3 sequence (DNA): TGCGCCAGCAGCTTGGCCGCAGGGCCGCCCCTCCACTTT. The chain recombines TRBV5-1 with TRBJ1-6, with D perhaps TRBD1 (5 bases). The CDR3 has 13 residues. V gave up 0 bases and J gave up 13 bases, with 11 bases separating them. From germline, CDR1 is SGHRS and CDR2 YFSETQ.

About this clonotype itself: A read error may explain this, as a much larger clone is one base away. The CDR3 DNA sequence: TGTGCCAGCAGCCGCGGACGGGACGACTACGAGCGGTACTTC. Amino acids: CASSRGRDDYERYF. The chain recombines TRBV7-8 with TRBJ2-4; the D call may be TRBD1 or TRBD2 (5 bases each). Trimming pared 5 bases from V and 15 bases from J, leaving 23 bases between. CDR1 and CDR2 from the germline V gene are SGHVS and FQNEAQ. This CDR3 spans 14 amino acids.

The chain uses TRBV5-1 and TRBJ1-1, with a possible D match to TRBD1 (6 bases). The ends were cut back, 5 bases at V and 8 bases at J, with 13 bases in the middle. Germline V lookup: CDR1 SGHRS, CDR2 YFSETQ. The CDR3 extends over 12 amino acids. The CDR3 region is CASRDDRSEAFF. Here the CDR3 DNA reads TGCGCCAGCAGAGACGACAGGTCGGAAGCTTTCTTT.

This clonotype was seen a few times. The gene calls are TRBV2 and TRBJ1-2; D is ambiguous. Germline assignment: CDR1 SNHLY and CDR2 FYNNEI. The V end lost 11 bases, the J end lost 1 base, and 17 bases lay between the germline ends. CDR3 length: 14 residues. CDR3 sequence reads: CAAPTKTDNYGYTF. For the CDR3, the DNA is TGTGCCGCCCCCACAAAAACCGATAACTATGGCTACACCTTC.

V is TRBV13 and J is TRBJ2-7, with 9 nucleotides matching TRBD2. Germline loops: CDR1 PRHDT, CDR2 FYEKMQ (reference sequence). The trim removed 2 bases at V and 3 bases at J, leaving 5 bases unmatched. This CDR3 spans 15 amino acids. The CDR3 is CASSLRREGLYEQYF. CDR3 DNA: TGTGCCAGCAGCTTAAGGCGGGAGGGCCTCTACGAGCAGTACTTC.

This clonotype was seen repeatedly, ten times or more. This sequence joins TRBV18 and TRBJ1-5; D is undetermined. The V gene lost 6 bases and the J gene lost 0 bases, with 12 bases spanning the gap. Germline V gene data show CDR1 as KGHSH and CDR2 as LQKENI. This CDR3 spans 15 amino acids. In DNA, the CDR3 is TGTGCCAGCTCTCCAACTATAAATAGCAATCAGCCCCAGCATTTT. Encoded protein: CASSPTINSNQPQHF.

In regard to this clonotype: This may be a read error: a much more frequent sequence differs by one nucleotide. The V and J genes are TRBV6-6 and TRBJ2-1; 9 bases align to TRBD1. This CDR3 has 15 amino acids. In germline, CDR1 is MNHNY, CDR2 SVGAGI (reference sequence). The CDR3 here is CAGSSPGQGHMGQFF. In nucleotides, the CDR3 is TGTGCCGGCAGTTCGCCGGGACAGGGCCACATGGGGCAGTTCTTC.

This chain connects TRBV20-1 to TRBJ1-4; 9 nucleotides match TRBD1. The CDR3 contains 14 residues. V was pared by 1 base and J by 6 bases, with 3 bases of the junction left unmatched. Germline values: CDR1 DFQATT, CDR2 SNEGSKA (reference sequence). CDR3 amino acids: CSARVTGGDEKLFF. The CDR3 DNA sequence: TGCAGTGCTAGAGTAACAGGGGGCGATGAAAAACTGTTTTTT.

The J gene is TRBJ2-5, the V gene TRBV28; TRBD2 aligns across 7 bases. CDR3 size: 16 residues. V was clipped by 4 bases and J by 0 bases; unmatched bases: 8. CDR1 is MDHEN and CDR2 is SYDVKM in the germline V gene. CDR3 nucleotides: TGTGCCAGCAGTTCGCCGGGACTAACCTACCAAGAGACCCAGTACTTC. Translating it yields CASSSPGLTYQETQYF. The full variable domain, rest sourced from reference TRBV28 and TRBJ2-5, is DVKVTQSSRYLVKRTGEKVFLECVQDMDHENMFWYRQDPGLGLRLIYFSYDVKMKEKGDIPEGYSVSREKKERFSLILESASTNQTSMYLCASSSPGLTYQETQYFGPGTRLLVL.

A note on this clonotype: This may come from a read error, since a much larger clone is one base off. The rearrangement links TRBV7-8 to TRBJ2-1; 7 positions match TRBD2. The CDR3 loop spans 16 amino acids. CDR1 is SGHVS, CDR2 FQNEAQ, per germline. CDR3 sequence reads: CASGLDLGGDYNEQFF. CDR3 DNA sequence: TGTGCCAGCGGCTTGGACCTGGGGGGGGACTACAATGAGCAGTTCTTC.

With regard to this clonotype: The germline gene is not matched at one end of the junction; a read error may be the cause. The chain carries TRBV20-1 and TRBJ2-3; a weak D match, TRBD2 (7 bases). In germline, CDR1 is DFQATT, CDR2 SNEGSKA (reference sequence). The CDR3 contains 19 residues. The CDR3 spells CSAWGLAGGGTSRTDTRYF. CDR3 bases: TGCAGTGCTTGGGGGCTTGCGGGCGGGGGCACTTCTCGCACAGATACGCGGTATTTT.

This clonotype was counted many times. The chain carries TRBV12-3 or TRBV12-4 and TRBJ2-7; perhaps TRBD1 as D (5 bases). The CDR3 is 14 residues long. Trimming took off 5 bases at V and 3 bases at J, with 14 bases between the two ends. The CDR3 loop reads CASSDPDRSYEQYF. Written as DNA, the CDR3 is TGTGCCAGCAGTGACCCCGACAGAAGCTACGAGCAGTACTTC.

In its sample, this clonotype was seen many times. The gene calls are TRBV20-1 and TRBJ2-1; 10 nucleotides agree with TRBD2. V lost 0 bases to trimming and J lost 7 bases; unmatched junction nucleotides: 9. This CDR3 is 16 amino acids long. Germline lookup yields CDR1 DFQATT and CDR2 SNEGSKA (reference sequence). CDR3 in DNA: TGCAGTGCTAGAGATCCCTCAGCGGGGGGGCTTAATGAGCAGTTCTTC. This translates into CSARDPSAGGLNEQFF.

In its sample, this clonotype was seen many times. V and J are TRBV12-3 or TRBV12-4 and TRBJ2-1, with D perhaps being TRBD1 or TRBD2 (5 bases each). The V end was cut by 6 bases, the J end by 3 bases, with 15 bases between. The CDR3 loop spans 15 amino acids. CDR3 protein: CASRLSGANYNEQFF. CDR3 coding DNA: TGTGCCAGCAGACTGTCCGGGGCGAACTACAATGAGCAGTTCTTC.

Comments on this clonotype: Possible read error: a much larger clone is one base away. This sequence joins TRBV6-1 and TRBJ1-1; D uncertain. The CDR3 has 13 amino acids. Germline-derived CDR1 and CDR2 are MNHNS and SASEGT. V lost 2 bases to trimming and J lost 6 bases, with 10 bases between them. Here the CDR3 DNA reads TGTGCCAGCAGTGAATTGAGGAGCGCTGAAGCTTTCTTT. Protein: CASSELRSAEAFF.

This clonotype was detected ten times or more. This chain joins TRBV6-6 and TRBJ1-1; D is uncertain. Germline V gene data show CDR1 as MNHNY and CDR2 as SVGAGI (reference sequence). Between the trimmed V and J ends, which lost 2 bases and 1 base, there was a span of 5 bases. CDR3 length: 13 amino acids. Here the CDR3 reads CASSYSTNTEAFF. CDR3 coding DNA: TGTGCCAGCAGTTACAGCACGAACACTGAAGCTTTCTTT.

In this sample, this clonotype turned up a few times. This chain connects TRBV7-2 to TRBJ1-5; D is unresolved. Germline V gene lookup returns CDR1 SGHTA and CDR2 FQGNSA. Trimming cost V 5 bases and J 3 bases, with 11 bases left between them. There are 14 residues in the CDR3. CDR3 amino acids: CASSHPGINQPQHF. The CDR3 DNA is TGTGCCAGCAGCCATCCGGGGATCAATCAGCCCCAGCATTTT. The full variable domain, its missing parts supplied by reference TRBV7-2 and TRBJ1-5, is GAGVSQSPSNKVTEKGKDVELRCDPISGHTALYWYRQSLGQGLEFLIYFQGNSAPDKSGLPSDRFSAERTGGSVSTLTIQRTQQEDSAVYLCASSHPGINQPQHFGDGTRLSIL.

With regard to this clonotype: This may be a read error, as it is one base from a much larger clone. The chain has TRBV20-1 and TRBJ2-7; 8 nucleotides match TRBD1. The J call may be wrong; the DNA end is better matched by TRBJ2-5. This CDR3 spans 14 amino acids. Germline lookup yields CDR1 DFQATT and CDR2 SNEGSKA (reference sequence). The chain's CDR3 is CSASLQQGGETQYF. The CDR3 DNA reads as TGCAGTGCTAGTTTGCAACAGGGGGGAGAGACCCAGTACTTC.